The source of this TCR beta chain is a study of T-cell reconstitution after alpha-beta-depleted transplantation in children. Ten or more counts support this clonotype. Preparation of the TCRbeta library was carried out with unique molecular identifiers. TCRdb re-called the PCR reads with MiXCR, one entry per CDR3 protein. Here the sample spans some 300,000 distinct CDR3 sequences, roughly a tenth being singletons. Germline CDR1 is MGHRA and CDR2 is YSYEKL. The V gene lost 3 bases and the J gene lost 5 bases, with 12 bases spanning the gap. This CDR3 has 14 amino acids. The clonotype originates from a boy under two years old with acute myeloid leukemia, due to receive a stem cell transplant. V is TRBV4-1 and J is TRBJ2-3; D possibly matches TRBD1 or TRBD2 (6 bases each). The specimen was PBMCs, collected before TCRalphabeta/CD19-depleted stem cell transplant. The CDR3 sequence: CASSQGGWLDTQYF. The CDR3 DNA follows: TGCGCCAGCAGCCAGGGGGGCTGGTTAGATACGCAGTATTTT.